This T cell receptor beta chain comes out of a study of blood T cell repertoires in COVID-19. This CDR3 comprises 15 residues. Germline-derived CDR1 and CDR2 are SGDLS and YYNGEE. V shed 4 bases, J shed 7 bases, and the junction held 7 bases outside the gene matches. Original methodology: By means of reference gene primer amplification, nucleated cell counts were estimated. Method: immunoSEQ multiplex PCR; TCRdb's copy keeps in-frame clones and lacks some. V, J and clone size are taken as reported in that table, and D and trimming were inferred from the DNA itself. The data show over 110,000 clones, approximately 90% seen once.

The specimen was peripheral blood. This receptor was obtained from a human donor in a cohort sampled during active COVID-19. This chain links TRBV9 with TRBJ2-1; TRBD2 aligns across 11 bases. CDR3 nucleotide sequence: TGTGCCAGCAGCCTTTTAGCGGGGGGGCAGAATGAGCAGTTCTTC. Its translation is CASSLLAGGQNEQFF. The entire variable domain, with the rest obtained from reference TRBV9 and TRBJ2-1, is as follows: DSGVTQTPKHLITATGQRVTLRCSPRSGDLSVYWYQQSLDQGLQFLIQYYNGEERAKGNILERFSAQQFPDLHSELNLSSLELGDSALYFCASSLLAGGQNEQFFGPGTRLTVL.